A selection of T cell receptor beta chains follows, all from one sample in a study of response to subunit inactivated influenza vaccine. TCRdb independently ran MiXCR on the RT-PCR reads; one entry per CDR3 protein. The table lists about 540,000 distinct CDR3 sequences, 20% to 25% of them singletons. The data were also submitted as part of a second study, on T cells expressing NK-cell markers.

This material consisted of CD4+ T cells sorted from PBMCs, taken roughly 12 days after vaccination. The receptor set was obtained from a man aged 50-60 years who received an inactivated influenza vaccine. CDR3s include the opening cysteine and the closing phenylalanine or tryptophan. The order of the fields is D gene, J gene, clone size, V gene, CDR3 DNA, CDR3 protein. The D gene is left open where the match is weak. Expanded clones are given a class, and other clones once, few, many or no size at all.

d_call: TRBD1; j_call: TRBJ2-7; clone_size: NA; v_call: TRBV20-1; cdr3_nt: TGCAGTGCTATGGGACAGAGGGTCTACGAGCAGTACTTC; cdr3_aa: CSAMGQRVYEQYF
d_call: TRBD1; j_call: TRBJ2-1; clone_size: few; v_call: TRBV5-1; cdr3_nt: TGCGCCAGCAGCTTGGGAGACAGGGCTACCCTTTACAATGAGCAGTTCTTC; cdr3_aa: CASSLGDRATLYNEQFF
d_call: NA; j_call: TRBJ2-7; clone_size: NA; v_call: TRBV5-1; cdr3_nt: TGCGCCAGCAGCTTGGACAACAGGGTTAGCTCCTACGAGCAGTACTTC; cdr3_aa: CASSLDNRVSSYEQYF
d_call: NA; j_call: TRBJ2-7; clone_size: NA; v_call: TRBV20-1; cdr3_nt: TGCAGTGCTAGAGATTCCGGGACCCCCTACGAGCAGTACTTC; cdr3_aa: CSARDSGTPYEQYF
d_call: TRBD2; j_call: TRBJ2-7; clone_size: NA; v_call: TRBV29-1; cdr3_nt: TGCAGCGTGAAGGGACTAGCGGGAGGCGAGCAGTACTTC; cdr3_aa: CSVKGLAGGEQYF
d_call: TRBD1; j_call: TRBJ2-1; clone_size: NA; v_call: TRBV20-1; cdr3_nt: TGCAGTGCCCCCTCCGGACAGGGAGACAATGAGCAGTTCTTC; cdr3_aa: CSAPSGQGDNEQFF
d_call: NA; j_call: TRBJ1-5; clone_size: NA; v_call: TRBV6-5; cdr3_nt: TGTGCCAGCAGTTACGGGTTACAAGGGTCGCCCCAGCATTTT; cdr3_aa: CASSYGLQGSPQHF
d_call: NA; j_call: TRBJ2-3; clone_size: once; v_call: TRBV7-9; cdr3_nt: TGTGCCAGCAGCTTAGCTAGCGTAACCTCAGATACGCAGTATTTT; cdr3_aa: CASSLASVTSDTQYF
d_call: NA; j_call: TRBJ2-7; clone_size: once; v_call: TRBV5-6; cdr3_nt: TGTGCCAGCAGCTGGATGAAGGAAGCACCCTACGAGCAGTACTTC; cdr3_aa: CASSWMKEAPYEQYF
d_call: NA; j_call: TRBJ1-1; clone_size: NA; v_call: TRBV7-2; cdr3_nt: TGTGCCAGCAGCCCGATCTCTGGGGGAACTGAAGCTTTCTTT; cdr3_aa: CASSPISGGTEAFF
d_call: NA; j_call: TRBJ1-4; clone_size: NA; v_call: TRBV5-1; cdr3_nt: TGCGCCAGCAGTTCTTCAGGGACCAATGAAAAACTGTTTTTT; cdr3_aa: CASSSSGTNEKLFF
d_call: NA; j_call: TRBJ1-2; clone_size: few; v_call: TRBV29-1; cdr3_nt: TGCAGCGTTGACCGCAGGGACTATGGCTACACCTTC; cdr3_aa: CSVDRRDYGYTF
d_call: NA; j_call: TRBJ2-1; clone_size: few; v_call: TRBV3-1; cdr3_nt: TGTGCCAGCAGCCAAGGTGGAGGTGGCTCAACCTACAATGAGCAGTTCTTC; cdr3_aa: CASSQGGGGSTYNEQFF
d_call: NA; j_call: TRBJ2-5; clone_size: NA; v_call: TRBV20-1; cdr3_nt: TGCAGTGCTTACTCTGACAACCAAGAGACCCAGTACTTC; cdr3_aa: CSAYSDNQETQYF
d_call: NA; j_call: TRBJ2-7; clone_size: few; v_call: TRBV11-2; cdr3_nt: TGTGCCAGCAGCTTGTCGGACGGCTCCTACGAGCAGTACTTC; cdr3_aa: CASSLSDGSYEQYF
d_call: NA; j_call: TRBJ2-4; clone_size: few; v_call: TRBV20-1; cdr3_nt: TGCAGTGCTAGGAACAGGGTGGGCAAAAACATTCAGTACTTC; cdr3_aa: CSARNRVGKNIQYF
d_call: TRBD2; j_call: TRBJ2-5; clone_size: NA; v_call: TRBV12-3/TRBV12-4; cdr3_nt: TGTGCCAGCAGTGCTACTAGCGGGATTGCTGAGACCCAGTACTTC; cdr3_aa: CASSATSGIAETQYF
d_call: NA; j_call: TRBJ2-2; clone_size: NA; v_call: TRBV20-1; cdr3_nt: TGCAGTGCTAGAGATCGGATGACCGGGGCGTCCGGGGAGCTGTTTTTT; cdr3_aa: CSARDRMTGASGELFF
d_call: TRBD2; j_call: TRBJ2-7; clone_size: few; v_call: TRBV6-1; cdr3_nt: TGTGCCAGCAGTACATGGACTAGCGGGACGGTGAGGAACGAGCAGTACTTC; cdr3_aa: CASSTWTSGTVRNEQYF
d_call: TRBD2; j_call: TRBJ2-1; clone_size: NA; v_call: TRBV7-9; cdr3_nt: TGTGCCAGCAGCTTAGGGCGGGAGCGGGACAATGAGCAGTTCTTC; cdr3_aa: CASSLGRERDNEQFF
d_call: NA; j_call: TRBJ2-2; clone_size: NA; v_call: TRBV7-2; cdr3_nt: TGTGCCAGCAGTCCAGGGGCGGTCACCGGGGAGCTGTTTTTT; cdr3_aa: CASSPGAVTGELFF
d_call: TRBD1; j_call: TRBJ2-7; clone_size: NA; v_call: TRBV5-5; cdr3_nt: TGTGCCAGCAGGCCCGACAGGGGAGTCGCGTACGAGCAGTACTTC; cdr3_aa: CASRPDRGVAYEQYF
d_call: NA; j_call: TRBJ2-7; clone_size: few; v_call: TRBV28; cdr3_nt: TGTGCCAGCAGTTTATCCGGGAACCCCTACGAGCAGTACTTC; cdr3_aa: CASSLSGNPYEQYF
d_call: TRBD1; j_call: TRBJ1-2; clone_size: NA; v_call: TRBV18; cdr3_nt: TGTGCCAGCTCCCCCGGGACAGGCTCCTTCGATGGCTACACCTTC; cdr3_aa: CASSPGTGSFDGYTF
d_call: TRBD1; j_call: TRBJ1-6; clone_size: NA; v_call: TRBV3-1; cdr3_nt: TGTGCCAGCACCCCCCGTGGACAGGAGAATTCACCCCTCCACTTT; cdr3_aa: CASTPRGQENSPLHF
d_call: NA; j_call: TRBJ1-5; clone_size: NA; v_call: TRBV5-1; cdr3_nt: TGCGCCAGCAGCTTGTCCGGGGGAAAGCATCAGCCCCAGCATTTT; cdr3_aa: CASSLSGGKHQPQHF
d_call: NA; j_call: TRBJ1-1; clone_size: many; v_call: TRBV12-3/TRBV12-4; cdr3_nt: TGTGCCAGCAGGCGTAGGACGTGGGGAATGAACACTGAAGCTTTCTTT; cdr3_aa: CASRRRTWGMNTEAFF
d_call: NA; j_call: TRBJ2-1; clone_size: NA; v_call: TRBV2; cdr3_nt: TGTGCCAGCAGTGAGGTACAGGGAAACAATGAGCAGTTCTTC; cdr3_aa: CASSEVQGNNEQFF
d_call: NA; j_call: TRBJ2-6; clone_size: many; v_call: TRBV5-1; cdr3_nt: TGCGCCAGCAGCTTGGAGCTTTCTGGGGCCAACGTCCTGACTTTC; cdr3_aa: CASSLELSGANVLTF
d_call: NA; j_call: TRBJ2-2; clone_size: few; v_call: TRBV6-2/TRBV6-3; cdr3_nt: TGTGCCAGCAGCCGGGGGCTATCGAACACCGGGGAGCTGTTTTTT; cdr3_aa: CASSRGLSNTGELFF
d_call: NA; j_call: TRBJ2-7; clone_size: once; v_call: TRBV7-2; cdr3_nt: TGTGCCAGCAGCTTAAGGTGGGGACGGGTCTACGAGCAGTACTTC; cdr3_aa: CASSLRWGRVYEQYF
d_call: NA; j_call: TRBJ2-3; clone_size: NA; v_call: TRBV4-3; cdr3_nt: TGCGCCAGCAGCCAAGAGTCGACGTCAATTGGCACAGATACGCAGTATTTT; cdr3_aa: CASSQESTSIGTDTQYF
d_call: TRBD1; j_call: TRBJ2-2; clone_size: few; v_call: TRBV6-2/TRBV6-3; cdr3_nt: TGTGCCAGCAGACTTATCAGGGGGTCCGGGGAGCTGTTTTTT; cdr3_aa: CASRLIRGSGELFF
d_call: TRBD1; j_call: TRBJ2-2; clone_size: few; v_call: TRBV6-4; cdr3_nt: TGTGCCAGCGCCGGGACAGGGGGCACCGGGGAGCTGTTTTTT; cdr3_aa: CASAGTGGTGELFF
d_call: NA; j_call: TRBJ1-1; clone_size: NA; v_call: TRBV7-9; cdr3_nt: TGTGCCAGCAGCTTCCTGAACACTGAAGCTTTCTTT; cdr3_aa: CASSFLNTEAFF
d_call: NA; j_call: TRBJ1-5; clone_size: many; v_call: TRBV15; cdr3_nt: TGTGCCACCAGCGGGGGAAAGAATCAGCCCCAGCATTTT; cdr3_aa: CATSGGKNQPQHF
d_call: NA; j_call: TRBJ1-2; clone_size: NA; v_call: TRBV3-1; cdr3_nt: TGTGCCAGCAGCCAAAAAGGGGCAGGCTCTGGCTACACCTTC; cdr3_aa: CASSQKGAGSGYTF
d_call: NA; j_call: TRBJ2-1; clone_size: few; v_call: TRBV28; cdr3_nt: TGTGCCAGCACCTCCCTCGGAGATCAAAATCAGTTCTTC; cdr3_aa: CASTSLGDQNQFF
d_call: NA; j_call: TRBJ1-1; clone_size: few; v_call: TRBV4-3; cdr3_nt: TGCGCCAGCAGCCACGAGGGCACCACTGAAGCTTTCTTT; cdr3_aa: CASSHEGTTEAFF
d_call: TRBD2; j_call: TRBJ2-7; clone_size: NA; v_call: TRBV6-1; cdr3_nt: TGTGCCAGCATAGAAAGGGGAGGGAGCTCCTACGAGCAGTACTTC; cdr3_aa: CASIERGGSSYEQYF
d_call: TRBD2; j_call: TRBJ2-7; clone_size: NA; v_call: TRBV6-2/TRBV6-3; cdr3_nt: TGTGCCAGCAGTTACTCGTCGACTAGCGGGAGGGCTGACGAGCAGTACTTC; cdr3_aa: CASSYSSTSGRADEQYF
d_call: NA; j_call: TRBJ2-1; clone_size: many; v_call: TRBV7-2; cdr3_nt: TGTGCCAGCAGCTTCCGTTTACAAGTCGAGCAGTTCTTC; cdr3_aa: CASSFRLQVEQFF
d_call: NA; j_call: TRBJ1-5; clone_size: few; v_call: TRBV7-2; cdr3_nt: TGTGCCAGCAGCTTAGAGGGTACCAATCAGCCCCAGCATTTT; cdr3_aa: CASSLEGTNQPQHF
d_call: TRBD2; j_call: TRBJ2-1; clone_size: few; v_call: TRBV5-4; cdr3_nt: TGTGCCAGCAGCTTCGCTCGACTAGCGGGAAATGAGCAGTTCTTC; cdr3_aa: CASSFARLAGNEQFF
d_call: TRBD2; j_call: TRBJ2-1; clone_size: many; v_call: TRBV7-8; cdr3_nt: TGTGCCAGCAGCCCCATTGTGAGCGGGGCCTACAATGAGCAGTTCTTC; cdr3_aa: CASSPIVSGAYNEQFF
d_call: NA; j_call: TRBJ2-7; clone_size: many; v_call: TRBV29-1; cdr3_nt: TGCAGCGTTGAAGGCAGTGCCTACGAGCAGTACTTC; cdr3_aa: CSVEGSAYEQYF
d_call: TRBD1; j_call: TRBJ2-2; clone_size: NA; v_call: TRBV12-3/TRBV12-4; cdr3_nt: TGTGCCAGCAGGCCCCTGACAGGGGGCACCGGGGAGCTGTTTTTT; cdr3_aa: CASRPLTGGTGELFF
d_call: NA; j_call: TRBJ1-1; clone_size: few; v_call: TRBV18; cdr3_nt: TGTGCCAGCTCACCTGTTCCGCTTGGGAACACTGAAGCTTTCTTT; cdr3_aa: CASSPVPLGNTEAFF
d_call: NA; j_call: TRBJ2-3; clone_size: NA; v_call: TRBV6-2/TRBV6-3; cdr3_nt: TGTGCCAGCAGTTGGGCGGGGACAGATACGCAGTATTTT; cdr3_aa: CASSWAGTDTQYF
d_call: NA; j_call: TRBJ2-5; clone_size: NA; v_call: TRBV5-1; cdr3_nt: TGCGCCAGCCACAAGGATCTCCGAGAGACCCAGTACTTC; cdr3_aa: CASHKDLRETQYF
d_call: NA; j_call: TRBJ2-7; clone_size: NA; v_call: TRBV7-9; cdr3_nt: TGTGCCAGCAGCTACCGGGACGCCTACGAGCAGTACTTC; cdr3_aa: CASSYRDAYEQYF
d_call: NA; j_call: TRBJ2-5; clone_size: few; v_call: TRBV2; cdr3_nt: TGTGCCAGCAGTGTGGGCAGACAAGAGACCCAGTACTTC; cdr3_aa: CASSVGRQETQYF
d_call: NA; j_call: TRBJ1-2; clone_size: NA; v_call: TRBV2; cdr3_nt: TGTGCCAGCAGTGAATTTGGTGGGGGTGGCTACACCTTC; cdr3_aa: CASSEFGGGGYTF
d_call: TRBD1; j_call: TRBJ2-3; clone_size: NA; v_call: TRBV20-1; cdr3_nt: TGCAGTGCTGTCCCGGGACAGGGGGCGGGAGATACGCAGTATTTT; cdr3_aa: CSAVPGQGAGDTQYF
d_call: NA; j_call: TRBJ1-6; clone_size: NA; v_call: TRBV6-2/TRBV6-3; cdr3_nt: TGTGCCAGCAGAAGACAACAATATAATTCACCCCTCCACTTT; cdr3_aa: CASRRQQYNSPLHF
d_call: TRBD2; j_call: TRBJ2-1; clone_size: NA; v_call: TRBV7-6; cdr3_nt: TGTGCCAGCAGCTTAGACTCGGGAGGGACCGGTGAGCAGTTCTTC; cdr3_aa: CASSLDSGGTGEQFF
d_call: NA; j_call: TRBJ2-5; clone_size: few; v_call: TRBV7-2; cdr3_nt: TGTGCCAGCAGCTTCCACGGCGAAGGAGAGACCCAGTACTTC; cdr3_aa: CASSFHGEGETQYF
d_call: NA; j_call: TRBJ2-1; clone_size: few; v_call: TRBV24-1; cdr3_nt: TGTGCCACCAGTGCAGGGTACTACAATGAGCAGTTCTTC; cdr3_aa: CATSAGYYNEQFF
d_call: NA; j_call: TRBJ2-3; clone_size: NA; v_call: TRBV15; cdr3_nt: TGTGCCACCGGCAGAGCCAAGGGGACAGATACGCAGTATTTT; cdr3_aa: CATGRAKGTDTQYF
d_call: NA; j_call: TRBJ2-3; clone_size: few; v_call: TRBV10-3; cdr3_nt: TGTGCCATCAGCCAGAAGGGCTTTATAGGTACAGATACGCAGTATTTT; cdr3_aa: CAISQKGFIGTDTQYF